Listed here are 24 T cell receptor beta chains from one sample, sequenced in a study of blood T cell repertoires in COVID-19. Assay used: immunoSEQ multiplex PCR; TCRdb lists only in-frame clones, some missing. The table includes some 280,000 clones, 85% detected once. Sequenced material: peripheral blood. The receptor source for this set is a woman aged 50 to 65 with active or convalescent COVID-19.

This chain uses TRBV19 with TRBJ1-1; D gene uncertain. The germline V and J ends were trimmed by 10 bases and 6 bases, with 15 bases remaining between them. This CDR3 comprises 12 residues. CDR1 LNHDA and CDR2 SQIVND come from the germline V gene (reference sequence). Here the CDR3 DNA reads TGTGCCACCGGGAGCGTGGGTCCTGAAGCTTTCTTT. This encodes CATGSVGPEAFF.

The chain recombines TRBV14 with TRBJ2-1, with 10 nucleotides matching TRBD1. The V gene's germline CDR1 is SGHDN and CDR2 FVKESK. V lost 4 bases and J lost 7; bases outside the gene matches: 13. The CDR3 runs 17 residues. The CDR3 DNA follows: TGTGCCAGCAGCCCTAGCATAGGGGGACAGGGGACGAATGAGCAGTTCTTC. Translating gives CASSPSIGGQGTNEQFF.

DNA for the CDR3: TGTGCCAGCAGTGATCAGGGTTGGCTAGCGGGAAGAGAGTGGTACAATGAGCAGTTCTTC. It codes for CASSDQGWLAGREWYNEQFF. This chain links TRBV5-5 with TRBJ2-1, with 9 positions matching TRBD2. The CDR3 extends over 20 amino acids. Trimming cost V 5 bases and J 4 bases; bases outside gene matches: 22. Germline V CDR1 and CDR2: SGHKS, YYEKEE (reference sequence).

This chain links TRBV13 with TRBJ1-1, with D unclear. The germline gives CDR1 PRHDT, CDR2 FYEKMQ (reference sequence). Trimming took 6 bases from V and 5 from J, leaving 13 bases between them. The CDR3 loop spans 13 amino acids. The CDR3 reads CASRGGSETEAFF. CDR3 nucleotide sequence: TGTGCCAGCAGGGGAGGATCGGAAACTGAAGCTTTCTTT.

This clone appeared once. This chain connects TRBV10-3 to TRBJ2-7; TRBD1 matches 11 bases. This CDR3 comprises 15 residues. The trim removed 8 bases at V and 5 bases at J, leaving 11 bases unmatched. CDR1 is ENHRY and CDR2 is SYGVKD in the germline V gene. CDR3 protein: CAIDEGQGVADEQYF. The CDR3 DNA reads TGTGCCATCGACGAGGGACAGGGGGTAGCCGACGAGCAGTACTTC.

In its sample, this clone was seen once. The CDR3 reads CASSRQGTGANVLTF. The CDR3 coding sequence is TGTGCCAGCTCACGTCAGGGTACTGGGGCCAACGTCCTGACTTTC. The gene calls are TRBV18 and TRBJ2-6, with D possibly matching TRBD1 (5 bases). The CDR3 runs to 15 residues. Trimming removed 4 bases at V and 2 bases at J, with 9 bases between. The germline V gene has CDR1 KGHSH and CDR2 LQKENI. Complete variable domain (other parts from reference TRBV18 and TRBJ2-6): NAGVMQNPRHLVRRRGQEARLRCSPMKGHSHVYWYRQLPEEGLKFMVYLQKENIIDESGMPKERFSAEFPKEGPSILRIQQVVRGDSAAYFCASSRQGTGANVLTFGAGSRLTVL.

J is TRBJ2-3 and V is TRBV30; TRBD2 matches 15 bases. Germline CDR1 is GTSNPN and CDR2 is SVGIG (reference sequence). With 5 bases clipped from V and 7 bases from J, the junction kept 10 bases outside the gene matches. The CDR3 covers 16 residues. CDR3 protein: CAWAFRTSGRANTQYF. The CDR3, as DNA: TGTGCCTGGGCCTTCCGGACTAGCGGGAGGGCCAATACGCAGTATTTT. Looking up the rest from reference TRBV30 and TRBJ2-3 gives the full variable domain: SQTIHQWPATLVQPVGSPLSLECTVEGTSNPNLYWYRQAAGRGLQLLFYSVGIGQISSEVPQNLSASRPQDRQFILSSKKLLLSDSGFYLCAWAFRTSGRANTQYFGPGTRLTVL.

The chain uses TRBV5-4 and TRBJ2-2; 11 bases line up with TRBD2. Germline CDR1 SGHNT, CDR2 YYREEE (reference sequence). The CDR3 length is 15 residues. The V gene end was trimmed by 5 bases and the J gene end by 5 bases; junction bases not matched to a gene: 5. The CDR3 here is CASSLLAGGTGELFF. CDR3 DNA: TGTGCCAGCAGTTTATTAGCGGGAGGGACCGGGGAGCTGTTTTTT.

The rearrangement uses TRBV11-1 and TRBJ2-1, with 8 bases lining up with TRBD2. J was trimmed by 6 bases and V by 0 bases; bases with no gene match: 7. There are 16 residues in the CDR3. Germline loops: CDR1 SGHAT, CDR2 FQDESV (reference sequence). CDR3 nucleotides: TGTGCCAGCAGCTTAGCCGGGACTAGGCCAAGCAATGAGCAGTTCTTC. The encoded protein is CASSLAGTRPSNEQFF.

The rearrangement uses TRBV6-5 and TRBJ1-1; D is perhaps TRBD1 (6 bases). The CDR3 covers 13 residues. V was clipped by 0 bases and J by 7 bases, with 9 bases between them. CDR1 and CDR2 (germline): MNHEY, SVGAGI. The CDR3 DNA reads TGTGCCAGCAGTTACTCGGGGGCCCTTGAAGCTTTCTTT. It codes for CASSYSGALEAFF.

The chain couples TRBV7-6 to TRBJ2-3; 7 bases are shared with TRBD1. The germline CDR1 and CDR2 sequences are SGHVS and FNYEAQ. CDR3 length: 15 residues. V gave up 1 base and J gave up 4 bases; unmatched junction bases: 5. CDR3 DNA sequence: TGTGCCAGCAGCTTAGGCCGGGACAGTTCAGATACGCAGTATTTT. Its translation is CASSLGRDSSDTQYF.

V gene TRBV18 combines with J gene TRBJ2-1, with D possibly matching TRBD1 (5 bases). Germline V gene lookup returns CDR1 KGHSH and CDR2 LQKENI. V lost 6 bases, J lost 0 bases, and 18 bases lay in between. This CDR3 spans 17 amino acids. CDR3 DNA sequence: TGTGCCAGCTCTTCCTTGGGGCCGTCCGTCTCCTACAATGAGCAGTTCTTC. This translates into CASSSLGPSVSYNEQFF.

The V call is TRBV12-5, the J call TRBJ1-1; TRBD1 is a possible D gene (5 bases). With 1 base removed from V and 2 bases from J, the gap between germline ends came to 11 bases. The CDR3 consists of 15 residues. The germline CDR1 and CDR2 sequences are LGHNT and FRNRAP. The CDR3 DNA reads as TGTGCTAGTGGTTTGGGCGGACATCAAAACACTGAAGCTTTCTTT. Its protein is CASGLGGHQNTEAFF.

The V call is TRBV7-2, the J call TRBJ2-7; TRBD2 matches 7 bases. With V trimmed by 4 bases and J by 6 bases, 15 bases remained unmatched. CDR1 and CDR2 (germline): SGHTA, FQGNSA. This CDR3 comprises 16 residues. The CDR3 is CASSSHSLMGGSEQYF. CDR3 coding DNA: TGTGCCAGCAGCTCCCACTCTCTGATGGGAGGGTCCGAGCAGTACTTC.

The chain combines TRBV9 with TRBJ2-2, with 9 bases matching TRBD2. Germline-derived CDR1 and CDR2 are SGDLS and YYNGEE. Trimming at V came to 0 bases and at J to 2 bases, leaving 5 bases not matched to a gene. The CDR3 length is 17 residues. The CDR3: CASSVDVSGGNTGELFF. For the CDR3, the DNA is TGTGCCAGCAGCGTAGATGTTAGCGGGGGAAACACCGGGGAGCTGTTTTTT.

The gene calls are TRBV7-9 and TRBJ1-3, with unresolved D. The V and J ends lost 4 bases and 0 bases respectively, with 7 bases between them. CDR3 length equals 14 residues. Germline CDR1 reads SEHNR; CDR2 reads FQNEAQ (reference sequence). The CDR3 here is CASSSPGSGNTIYF. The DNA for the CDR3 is TGTGCCAGCAGCTCCCCCGGCTCTGGAAACACCATATATTTT. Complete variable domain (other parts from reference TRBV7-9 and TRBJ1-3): DTGVSQNPRHKITKRGQNVTFRCDPISEHNRLYWYRQTLGQGPEFLTYFQNEAQLEKSRLLSDRFSAERPKGSFSTLEIQRTEQGDSAMYLCASSSPGSGNTIYFGEGSWLTVV.

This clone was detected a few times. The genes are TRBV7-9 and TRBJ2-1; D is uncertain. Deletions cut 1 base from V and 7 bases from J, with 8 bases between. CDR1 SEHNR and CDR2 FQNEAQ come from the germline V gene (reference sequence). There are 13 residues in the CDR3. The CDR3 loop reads CASSLGVGNEQFF. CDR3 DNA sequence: TGTGCCAGCAGCTTAGGAGTTGGTAATGAGCAGTTCTTC.

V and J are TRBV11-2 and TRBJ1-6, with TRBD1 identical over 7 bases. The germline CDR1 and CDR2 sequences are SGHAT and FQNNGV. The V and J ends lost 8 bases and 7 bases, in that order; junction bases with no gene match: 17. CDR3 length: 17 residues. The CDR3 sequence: CASRGGYRGEWNSPLHF. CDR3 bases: TGTGCCAGCCGTGGGGGGTACAGGGGCGAGTGGAATTCACCCCTCCACTTT.

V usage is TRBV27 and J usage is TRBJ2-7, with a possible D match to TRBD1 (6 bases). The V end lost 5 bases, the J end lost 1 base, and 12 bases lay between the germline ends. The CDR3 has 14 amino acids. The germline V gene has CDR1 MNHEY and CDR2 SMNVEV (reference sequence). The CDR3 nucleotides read TGTGCCAGCAGTCCAAACAGGGTTTCCTACGAGCAGTACTTC. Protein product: CASSPNRVSYEQYF.

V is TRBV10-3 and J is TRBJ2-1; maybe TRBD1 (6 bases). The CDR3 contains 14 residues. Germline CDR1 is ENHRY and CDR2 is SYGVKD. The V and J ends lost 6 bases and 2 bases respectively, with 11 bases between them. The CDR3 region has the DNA TGTGCCATCAGCGCAGGGGACACCTACAATGAGCAGTTCTTC. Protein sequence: CAISAGDTYNEQFF.

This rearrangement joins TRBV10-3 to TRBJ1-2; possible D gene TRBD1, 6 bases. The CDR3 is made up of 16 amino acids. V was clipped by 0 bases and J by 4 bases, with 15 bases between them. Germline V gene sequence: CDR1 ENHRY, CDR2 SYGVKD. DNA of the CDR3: TGTGCCATCAGTGAGTCGCTCAGGGGCTTCGGCTATGGCTACACCTTC. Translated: CAISESLRGFGYGYTF.

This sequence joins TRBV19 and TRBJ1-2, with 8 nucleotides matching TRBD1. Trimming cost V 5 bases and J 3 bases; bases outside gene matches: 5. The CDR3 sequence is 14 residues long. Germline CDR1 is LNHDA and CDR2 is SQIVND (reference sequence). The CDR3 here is CASSLQGVYYGYTF. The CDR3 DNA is TGTGCCAGTAGTCTACAGGGGGTATACTATGGCTACACCTTC.

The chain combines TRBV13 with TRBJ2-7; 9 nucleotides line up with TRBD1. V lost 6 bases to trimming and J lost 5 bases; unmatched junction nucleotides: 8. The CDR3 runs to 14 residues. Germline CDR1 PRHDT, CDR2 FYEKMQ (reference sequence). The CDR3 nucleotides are TGTGCCAGCAGTTCCGGGACAGGGTCCCACGAGCAGTACTTC. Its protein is CASSSGTGSHEQYF. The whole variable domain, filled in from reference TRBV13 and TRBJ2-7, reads AAGVIQSPRHLIKEKRETATLKCYPIPRHDTVYWYQQGPGQDPQFLISFYEKMQSDKGSIPDRFSAQQFSDYHSELNMSSLELGDSALYFCASSSGTGSHEQYFGPGTRLTVT.

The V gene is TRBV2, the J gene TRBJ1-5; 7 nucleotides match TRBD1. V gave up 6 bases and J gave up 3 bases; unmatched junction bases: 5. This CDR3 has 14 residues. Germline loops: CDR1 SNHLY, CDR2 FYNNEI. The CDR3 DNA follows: TGTGCCAGCAGCATCAGGGGGTTCAATCAGCCCCAGCATTTT. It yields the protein CASSIRGFNQPQHF.